This TCR beta chain comes out of a study of blood T cell repertoires in COVID-19. Profiling relied on immunoSEQ multiplex PCR, and the TCRdb table lists in-frame clones only, not all of them. The sample consists of roughly 53,000 clones, roughly nine tenths of them appearing once. Input material: peripheral blood. This TCR came from a man between 60 and 75 years old with acute or convalescent COVID-19.

The CDR3 nucleotides read TGTGCCAGCAGTTTAGTGCGACAAAGCACAGATACGCAGTATTTT. Translating it yields CASSLVRQSTDTQYF. This chain uses TRBV6-5 with TRBJ2-3; D ambiguous. Germline loops: CDR1 MNHEY, CDR2 SVGAGI. This CDR3 comprises 15 residues. V was trimmed by 4 bases and J by 0 bases, leaving 11 bases between them.